A selection of T cell receptor beta chains follows, all from one sample in a study of tumor-infiltrating lymphocytes in primary liver carcinoma. TCRdb re-called the multiplex PCR reads through MiXCR, storing one row per CDR3 protein. The table records fewer than 400,000 distinct CDR3 sequences, around three fifths of them present only once. Input material: peripheral blood. These receptors were collected from a woman aged 30 to 39 with primary liver carcinoma and hepatitis B virus infection. The CDR3 runs from the conserved cysteine through the conserved F or W. A D gene is named only where the DNA matches it firmly. The listing skips clone size in some rows; elsewhere it reads once, few, many or a size class.

J,size,V,D,DNA,CDR3
TRBJ1-2,many,TRBV6-5,-,TGTGCCAGCAGTAGATCCGACGGTGCCTATGGCTACACCTTC,CASSRSDGAYGYTF
TRBJ2-7,-,TRBV5-1,-,TGCGCCAACAGCTTAGGGCGACACTACGAGCAATACTTC,CANSLGRHYEQYF
TRBJ1-5,-,TRBV12-3/TRBV12-4,-,TGTGCCAGCAGTTTAACATCACTTAGGGGGGGAATAGTCAATCAGCCCCAGCATTTT,CASSLTSLRGGIVNQPQHF
TRBJ2-7,-,TRBV13,TRBD1,TGTGCCAGCAGCGGACCGGGACAGGGCCACGAGCAGTACTTC,CASSGPGQGHEQYF
TRBJ2-5,-,TRBV11-2,TRBD1,TGTGCCAGCAGCCCCAGAATGGGGGCAGGGGGCAGGCAAGAGACCCAGTATTTC,CASSPRMGAGGRQETQYF
TRBJ2-7,-,TRBV6-2/TRBV6-3,TRBD2,TGTGCCAGCAGTTCCACGACTAGCGGGAGGCGGGAGCGGTACTTC,CASSSTTSGRRERYF
TRBJ2-4,-,TRBV12-3/TRBV12-4,-,TGTACCAGCAGTCATGAGATAGGCATTCAGTACTTC,CTSSHEIGIQYF
TRBJ2-1,few,TRBV11-1,TRBD2,TGTGCCAGCAGCTTGATAGCGGGCTTGTCGCACAATAAGCAGTTCTTC,CASSLIAGLSHNKQFF
TRBJ2-2,once,TRBV11-3,-,TGTGCCAGCAGCTTCGTCCCCACCGGGGAGCCGTCTTTT,CASSFVPTGEPSF
TRBJ2-1,-,TRBV13,-,TGTGCCAGCAGCTTTGACGGAATAAACCGCATTGAGCAGTTCTTC,CASSFDGINRIEQFF
TRBJ2-3,-,TRBV28,-,TGTGCCAGCAGTTACTACGATGGATTAGAGCGGGCCCAACCAGATACGCAGTATTTT,CASSYYDGLERAQPDTQYF
TRBJ1-2,-,TRBV29-1,TRBD1,TGCAGCGTCCGATCAGGGGGCGCCTATGACTACACCTTC,CSVRSGGAYDYTF
TRBJ2-1,-,TRBV5-4,-,TGTGCCAGAAGCTTGGCCGGGGGAGCTTACTCCTACGATGAGCAGTTCTTC,CARSLAGGAYSYDEQFF
TRBJ2-1,-,TRBV12-3/TRBV12-4,TRBD2,TGTGCCAGCAGTTTTCCCTCACTAGCGGGAGCATACAATGAGCAGTTCTTC,CASSFPSLAGAYNEQFF
TRBJ2-3,few,TRBV13,-,TGTGCCAGCAGCCCCGCCCGCTTGGATACGCAGTATTTT,CASSPARLDTQYF
TRBJ2-3,-,TRBV7-8,TRBD2,TGTGTTGGCTCTAGCGGGAGGGCTCAAGATACGCAGTATTTT,CVGSSGRAQDTQYF
TRBJ2-1,-,TRBV5-6,TRBD2,TGTGCCAGCAGCCCCTCTGGCGGGAGGGTCTGGGAGCAGTTCTTC,CASSPSGGRVWEQFF
TRBJ1-2,many,TRBV12-3/TRBV12-4,TRBD1,TGTGCCAGCAGTCGGACAGGGATCGGGTATGGCTACACCTTC,CASSRTGIGYGYTF
TRBJ2-7,many,TRBV6-5,TRBD2,TGTGCCAGCCGGCGACTTACGGGAGGGGCCTACGAGCAGTACTTC,CASRRLTGGAYEQYF
TRBJ1-2,many,TRBV6-9,-,TGTGCCAGCACACAAACTAACTATGGCTACACCTTC,CASTQTNYGYTF
TRBJ1-1,many,TRBV29-1,-,TGCAGCGTTCAGCGGAACACTGAAGCTTTCTTT,CSVQRNTEAFF
TRBJ2-5,many,TRBV11-2,TRBD2,TGTGCCAGCAGCTTCATGAGCGGGGTGGTGCTGGCGGCCCAGTACTTC,CASSFMSGVVLAAQYF
TRBJ2-2,few,TRBV5-1,TRBD2,TGCGCCAGCAGCTTGGCGGGACTAGCGGGAGCCGGGGAGCTGTTTTTT,CASSLAGLAGAGELFF
TRBJ1-1,many,TRBV5-6,TRBD1,TGTGCCAGCAGCGTGGGACAGTTGAACACTGAAGCTTTCTTT,CASSVGQLNTEAFF
TRBJ2-1,-,TRBV29-1,TRBD2,TGCAGTGCCAGGGGTAGCGGGGCTTACAATGGGCAGTTCTTC,CSARGSGAYNGQFF
TRBJ2-5,-,TRBV5-5,-,TGTGCCAGCAGCTGGGTCCACAGACTCCGGGACAACGAAGAGACCCAGTACTTC,CASSWVHRLRDNEETQYF
TRBJ2-7,-,TRBV5-6,-,TGTGCCAGCAGCTTGTGGCTCCTGTCCTCCGAGCAGTACTTC,CASSLWLLSSEQYF
TRBJ2-3,-,TRBV11-2,-,TGTACCAGCAGCCCTAATGCGGCAGGCACAGATACGCAGTATTTT,CTSSPNAAGTDTQYF
TRBJ1-1,-,TRBV10-3,-,TGTGCCATCAGCATTACAGGGAACACTGAAGCTTTCTTT,CAISITGNTEAFF
TRBJ2-1,few,TRBV5-1,-,TGCGCCAGCAGCTTGCAAGAATATGAGCAGTTCTTC,CASSLQEYEQFF
TRBJ2-7,-,TRBV12-3/TRBV12-4,-,TGTGCCAGCAGTCGCCTGGGACAAGGCTATTCCTACGAGCAGTACTTC,CASSRLGQGYSYEQYF
TRBJ2-1,-,TRBV28,-,TGTGCCAGCGGCCGTGGTGGGGGCAATCGGTACGAGCAGTTCTTC,CASGRGGGNRYEQFF
TRBJ1-2,-,TRBV10-3,-,TGTGCCATCAGTGATGTAGGTGAGGGTGGCTACACCTTC,CAISDVGEGGYTF
TRBJ2-1,few,TRBV28,-,TGTGCCAGCAGTTTATATGGCGGGAATGAGCAGTTCTTC,CASSLYGGNEQFF
TRBJ2-7,many,TRBV6-2/TRBV6-3,-,TGTGCCAGCACCCGGGGGCCGCTATTGGGGAGCTCCTACGAGCAGTACTTC,CASTRGPLLGSSYEQYF
TRBJ1-1,-,TRBV29-1,TRBD1,TGCAGCGTTGAAGAACGAATGGGACAGGCTGAAGCTTTCTTT,CSVEERMGQAEAFF
TRBJ2-1,-,TRBV7-8,-,TGTGTCAGCAGCTTAGATTTTTCCCGGGCTGAGCAGTTCTTC,CVSSLDFSRAEQFF
TRBJ2-2,-,TRBV11-2,-,TGTGCCTGCAGCTTAGGGTCCACCACCGAGGAGCTGTTTTTT,CACSLGSTTEELFF
TRBJ1-2,many,TRBV4-1,-,TGCGCCAGCAGCCCCCGAATGGCGGCTAGGGGGTTGAGTAATAACTATGGCTACACCTTC,CASSPRMAARGLSNNYGYTF
TRBJ2-1,-,TRBV4-2,TRBD2,TGTGCCGGCAGCCAAGGACTAGCGGGAGAGGGGGCCTACAATGAGCAGTTCTTC,CAGSQGLAGEGAYNEQFF
TRBJ2-1,-,TRBV11-3,-,TGTGCCAGCAGCCTCACCCGCGTCCTACCCTACAATGAGCAGTTCTTC,CASSLTRVLPYNEQFF
TRBJ2-2,-,TRBV6-6,TRBD2,TGTGCCGGCAGTTACTCTGGGCGGGAGGGAACCGGGGAGCTCTTTTTT,CAGSYSGREGTGELFF
TRBJ2-7,many,TRBV5-5,TRBD1,TGTGCCAGCAGCTTGCGGCCAGGGGGAAGCTACGAGCAGTACTTC,CASSLRPGGSYEQYF
TRBJ1-5,many,TRBV12-3/TRBV12-4,-,TGTGCCAGCAGTTTATTTAGCAATCAGCCCCAGCATTTT,CASSLFSNQPQHF
TRBJ2-4,-,TRBV19,-,TGTGCCAGTAGTATTGAGCAGCGAGCCAAAAACATTCAGTACTTC,CASSIEQRAKNIQYF
TRBJ2-3,many,TRBV12-3/TRBV12-4,-,TGTGCCAGCAGTATCTACACAGATACGCAGTATTTT,CASSIYTDTQYF
TRBJ1-2,many,TRBV7-8,TRBD1,TGTGCCAGCAGCTCCGGCAGGGGGTCCTATGGCTACACCTTC,CASSSGRGSYGYTF
TRBJ2-1,-,TRBV12-3/TRBV12-4,-,TGTGCCAGCAGGATAGACAGTGGCCCCTACAATGAGCAGTTCTTC,CASRIDSGPYNEQFF